This T cell receptor beta chain was sequenced during a study of T cell changes during pregnancy in multiple sclerosis. There are 14 residues in the CDR3. Between the trimmed V and J ends, which lost 6 bases and 0 bases, there was a span of 12 bases. Germline assignment: CDR1 MNHEY and CDR2 SVGAGI. TCRdb's copy holds only in-frame clones and misses some; the assay was immunoSEQ multiplex PCR. The table has roughly 86,000 clones, around 94% seen once. The chain is built from TRBV6-5 and TRBJ2-7, with TRBD1 as a possible D gene (5 bases). The sample was peripheral blood, taken in the first trimester of pregnancy. This receptor was obtained from a female donor with multiple sclerosis, enrolled in a pregnancy study. Written as DNA, the CDR3 is TGTGCCAGCAGGACGACAGCCAGCTCCTACGAGCAGTACTTC. Translating gives CASRTTASSYEQYF.